This T cell receptor beta chain was recorded in a study of CD8+CD57+ T cells in acquired aplastic anemia. Background on the study: DNA per sorted CD4+ or CD8+ sample ranged 0.2 to 27.4 ug, averaging roughly 3.2 ug. The study, taken as a whole, reports: Patients and controls were not found to differ significantly in CD8+ Simpson's diversity. Overlapping CD8+ CDR3 repertoires of patients and controls contained roughly 27 shared sequences.

CDR3 and TCR beta VDJ profiling relied on genomic DNA as the template. TCRdb re-analysed the reads in MiXCR, keeping a single row per CDR3 protein. The sample lists fewer than 250,000 distinct CDR3 sequences, around 46% seen once, with 7.8% in the top ten. Only patients with CD8+CD57+ cell expansion on flow cytometry were chosen for sequencing. Every one of the patients had aplastic anemia (severe, acquired). This clonotype has ten or more counts. Its antigen is as yet unknown. Sequencing input: sorted CD4+, CD8+, or CD8+CD57+ T cells (not recorded which) from PBMCs. This clonotype originated in a human donor with aplastic anemia.

The CDR3 loop is CASSLVRARVVRAFF. CDR3 sequence (DNA): TGTGCCAGCAGCTTAGTTCGGGCCCGAGTAGTTAGGGCTTTCTTT. The rearrangement links TRBV7-8 to TRBJ1-1; no firm D call. CDR1 and CDR2 (germline): SGHVS, FQNEAQ. The CDR3 is 15 residues long. V lost 1 base and J 11 bases, leaving 20 bases between the germline ends.